One and the same sample provided the 28 T cell receptor beta chains below, sequenced in a study of blood T cell repertoires in COVID-19. This table comes from immunoSEQ multiplex PCR, and its TCRdb copy is limited to in-frame clones, with some not included. The data show 79,000 or so clones, 70% to 90% seen once. Sequencing was done on a sample of peripheral blood. These receptors were collected from a man in his 60s with COVID-19, enrolled during active disease.

V and J are TRBV11-2 and TRBJ1-6; D is perhaps TRBD1 (5 bases). The CDR3 totals 15 residues. The V gene lost 5 bases and the J gene lost 7 bases, with 15 bases spanning the gap. The V gene's germline CDR1 is SGHAT and CDR2 FQNNGV. The CDR3 reads CASSPGEGNNSPLHF. CDR3 in DNA: TGTGCCAGCAGCCCCGGGGAGGGGAACAATTCACCCCTCCACTTT.

The chain employs TRBV28 and TRBJ1-1; D is possibly TRBD1 (6 bases). V was cut by 7 bases and J by 4 bases, with 16 bases left in between. Germline CDR1 MDHEN, CDR2 SYDVKM. The CDR3 has 14 residues. In DNA form, the CDR3 reads TGTGCCAGCAACCAAGGACAGATCCCCACTGAAGCTTTCTTT. Protein: CASNQGQIPTEAFF.

The CDR3 region is CASRLQGDGYTF. As DNA, the CDR3 is TGTGCCAGCAGACTGCAGGGGGATGGCTACACCTTC. J is TRBJ1-2 and V is TRBV28; 7 bases match TRBD1. Germline lookup yields CDR1 MDHEN and CDR2 SYDVKM. The J segment lost 6 bases and the V segment lost 6 bases, leaving 4 bases of the junction unmatched. CDR3 length: 12 amino acids.

The gene calls are TRBV29-1 and TRBJ2-2; tentative D call: TRBD1 (5 bases). The germline CDR1 and CDR2 sequences are SQVTM and ANQGSEA. The CDR3 contains 15 residues. Trimming cost V 3 bases and J 3 bases, with 14 bases left between them. The CDR3 DNA is TGCAGCGTTGACGCAGGGTTAACTCACACCGGGGAGCTGTTTTTT. This codes for CSVDAGLTHTGELFF.

The CDR3 region is CASSSGTDSEAQHF. CDR3 bases: TGTGCCAGCAGTTCCGGGACAGATTCGGAGGCCCAGCATTTT. This chain links TRBV6-5 with TRBJ1-5, with 7 bases lining up with TRBD1. This CDR3 is built from 14 residues. With V trimmed by 4 bases and J by 11 bases, 11 bases remained unmatched. The germline V gene encodes CDR1 MNHEY and CDR2 SVGAGI.

Ten or more counts support this clone. The chain couples TRBV7-6 to TRBJ2-5; maybe TRBD2 (5 bases). V was clipped by 3 bases and J by 3 bases, with 11 bases between them. The germline CDR1 and CDR2 sequences are SGHVS and FNYEAQ. This CDR3 has 14 residues. In nucleotides, the CDR3 is TGTGCCAGCAGCTTGGGCGGGTCAGAAGAGACCCAGTACTTC. Amino acids: CASSLGGSEETQYF.

V is TRBV28 and J is TRBJ1-3, with 7 bases fitting TRBD1. The V and J ends lost 5 bases and 1 base, in that order; junction bases with no gene match: 2. The CDR3 is made up of 14 amino acids. CDR1 MDHEN and CDR2 SYDVKM come from the germline V gene. The CDR3 region has the DNA TGTGCCAGCAGTAAGACAGGGTCTGGAAACACCATATATTTT. Translating it yields CASSKTGSGNTIYF. Complete variable domain (other parts from reference TRBV28 and TRBJ1-3): DVKVTQSSRYLVKRTGEKVFLECVQDMDHENMFWYRQDPGLGLRLIYFSYDVKMKEKGDIPEGYSVSREKKERFSLILESASTNQTSMYLCASSKTGSGNTIYFGEGSWLTVV.

The rearrangement uses TRBV3-1 (or the pseudogene TRBV3-2) and TRBJ1-1; TRBD1 agrees at 9 bases. The V gene end was trimmed by 5 bases and the J gene end by 7 bases; junction bases not matched to a gene: 5. The CDR3 contains 13 residues. CDR1 LGHDT and CDR2 YNNKEL come from the germline V gene (reference sequence). This CDR3 reads CASSYRGPGEAFF. CDR3 DNA: TGTGCCAGCAGCTACAGGGGGCCTGGTGAAGCTTTCTTT.

This clone was recorded only once. The CDR3 sequence is CASSEALQAAISYNEQFF. CDR3 DNA: TGTGCCAGCAGTGAAGCGCTTCAGGCAGCCATCTCCTACAATGAGCAGTTCTTC. The V call is TRBV2, the J call TRBJ2-1; no firm D call. The CDR3 has 18 amino acids. Per germline, CDR1 SNHLY and CDR2 FYNNEI. The V end was cut by 0 bases, the J end by 0 bases, with 15 bases between.

This clone was seen only a few times. The rearrangement joins TRBV2 to TRBJ1-2; 7 bases are a match to TRBD1. There are 12 residues in the CDR3. After removal of 6 bases from V and 7 bases from J, the junction contained 5 bases not matched to a gene. Germline CDR1 and CDR2: SNHLY and FYNNEI. CDR3 nucleotides: TGTGCCAGCAGCTTTACAGGGGTTGGCTACACCTTC. Residues: CASSFTGVGYTF. The whole variable domain, filled in from reference TRBV2 and TRBJ1-2, reads EPEVTQTPSHQVTQMGQEVILRCVPISNHLYFYWYRQILGQKVEFLVSFYNNEISEKSEIFDDQFSVERPDGSNFTLKIRSTKLEDSAMYFCASSFTGVGYTFGSGTRLTVV.

The J gene is TRBJ1-5, the V gene TRBV2; D is ambiguous. The CDR3 is 14 residues long. Germline V gene data show CDR1 as SNHLY and CDR2 as FYNNEI. V was trimmed by 4 bases and J by 4 bases, leaving 11 bases between them. CDR3: CASSGGNTNQPQHF. The CDR3 coding sequence is TGTGCCAGCAGTGGAGGGAATACGAATCAGCCCCAGCATTTT.

The rearrangement joins TRBV7-9 to TRBJ2-7, with 9 bases matching TRBD1. Trimming at V came to 5 bases and at J to 3 bases, leaving 8 bases not matched to a gene. CDR1 and CDR2 from the germline V gene are SEHNR and FQNEAQ (reference sequence). The CDR3 totals 15 residues. CDR3 amino acids: CASSLDRGRIYEQYF. The CDR3 nucleotides read TGTGCCAGCAGCCTGGACAGGGGAAGGATCTACGAGCAGTACTTC.

The chain employs TRBV6-4 and TRBJ2-7; 7 bases line up with TRBD2. The V gene end was trimmed by 5 bases and the J gene end by 6 bases; junction bases not matched to a gene: 7. Germline V gives CDR1 MRHNA, CDR2 SNTAGT. The CDR3 runs to 13 residues. CDR3 amino acids: CASSPDGLGEQYF. The CDR3 nucleotides read TGTGCCAGCAGTCCCGACGGACTAGGCGAGCAGTACTTC.

V and J are TRBV19 and TRBJ1-5; D gene unclear. Germline V gene lookup returns CDR1 LNHDA and CDR2 SQIVND (reference sequence). CDR3 length: 15 amino acids. V was shortened by 2 bases and J by 0 bases, with 8 bases between the two germline ends. The CDR3 coding sequence is TGTGCCAGTAGTATATTGGAGAATAGCAATCAGCCCCAGCATTTT. It encodes CASSILENSNQPQHF. Based on the CDR3 plus reference TRBV19 and TRBJ1-5, the full variable domain is DGGITQSPKYLFRKEGQNVTLSCEQNLNHDAMYWYRQDPGQGLRLIYYSQIVNDFQKGDIAEGYSVSREKKESFPLTVTSAQKNPTAFYLCASSILENSNQPQHFGDGTRLSIL.

The CDR3 region is CASSLIELETGELFF. The CDR3 DNA reads TGTGCCAGCAGCTTAATCGAGCTTGAGACCGGGGAGCTGTTTTTT. The J gene is TRBJ2-2, the V gene TRBV7-9; D is undetermined. This CDR3 contains 15 residues. Deletions cut 2 bases from V and 5 bases from J, with 12 bases between. Germline V lookup: CDR1 SEHNR, CDR2 FQNEAQ (reference sequence).

The genes are TRBV7-9 and TRBJ2-3; TRBD2 is a possible D gene (5 bases). The CDR3 has 13 residues. Germline V gives CDR1 SEHNR, CDR2 FQNEAQ (reference sequence). The CDR3 DNA reads TGTGCGGAAGGCGGGTCTAGCACAGATACGCAGTATTTT. Its protein product is CAEGGSSTDTQYF. The full variable domain, with the rest looked up from reference TRBV7-9 and TRBJ2-3, is DTGVSQNPRHKITKRGQNVTFRCDPISEHNRLYWYRQTLGQGPEFLTYFQNEAQLEKSRLLSDRFSAERPKGSFSTLEIQRTEQGDSAMYLCAEGGSSTDTQYFGPGTRLTVL.

The V and J genes are TRBV7-6 and TRBJ2-1, with 10 positions matching TRBD2. This CDR3 is built from 16 residues. J was trimmed by 2 bases and V by 5 bases; bases with no gene match: 6. Germline lookup yields CDR1 SGHVS and CDR2 FNYEAQ. This chain's CDR3 is CASSGSGTSAYNEQFF. CDR3 DNA: TGTGCCAGCAGCGGGTCCGGGACTAGCGCCTACAATGAGCAGTTCTTC.

This clone was seen once. V gene TRBV28 combines with J gene TRBJ2-7; 10 bases map to TRBD1. The CDR3 is 14 amino acids. Germline trimming cut 4 bases from V and 2 bases from J; bases unmatched to any gene: 2. In germline, CDR1 is MDHEN, CDR2 SYDVKM. As DNA, the CDR3 is TGTGCCAGCAGTTGGGACAGGGGAACCTACGAGCAGTACTTC. Protein: CASSWDRGTYEQYF.

The genes are TRBV6-5 and TRBJ1-2; 8 bases are a match to TRBD1. With 2 bases clipped from V and 5 bases from J, the junction kept 7 bases outside the gene matches. This CDR3 contains 15 residues. CDR1 is MNHEY, CDR2 SVGAGI, per germline. The CDR3 loop reads CASSYSRGQAYGYTF. The CDR3 DNA reads as TGTGCCAGCAGTTACAGTAGGGGACAGGCTTATGGCTACACCTTC.

This sequence joins TRBV7-9 and TRBJ1-5, with TRBD1 matching 11 bases. After removal of 4 bases from V and 8 bases from J, the junction contained 4 bases not matched to a gene. Germline CDR1 and CDR2: SEHNR and FQNEAQ (reference sequence). CDR3 size: 14 residues. The CDR3 DNA is TGTGCCAGCAGCTCCGGACAGGGGGCAGAGCCCCAGCATTTT. It codes for CASSSGQGAEPQHF.

V gene TRBV24-1 combines with J gene TRBJ2-3; 9 bases map to TRBD2. The V gene's germline CDR1 is KGHDR and CDR2 SFDVKD. V gave up 1 base and J gave up 4 bases; unmatched junction bases: 5. This CDR3 is built from 16 residues. In DNA, the CDR3 is TGTGCCACCAGTGATTTTGGGCGGGAGGGGTCAGATACGCAGTATTTT. Translation: CATSDFGREGSDTQYF.

The V call is TRBV7-9, the J call TRBJ1-1, with D perhaps matching TRBD1 (6 bases). This CDR3 comprises 14 residues. The germline CDR1 and CDR2 sequences are SEHNR and FQNEAQ (reference sequence). V lost 2 bases and J 3 bases, leaving 10 bases between the germline ends. The CDR3 bases are TGTGCCAGCAGCTTAAACAGGGAGTACACTGAAGCTTTCTTT. Its protein is CASSLNREYTEAFF.

The chain has TRBV7-9 and TRBJ1-1; TRBD1 aligns across 7 bases. This CDR3 region has 14 residues. The trim removed 5 bases at V and 1 base at J, leaving 4 bases unmatched. CDR1 SEHNR and CDR2 FQNEAQ come from the germline V gene (reference sequence). The CDR3 nucleotides are TGTGCCAGCAGCGTGGGACAGCGGAACACTGAAGCTTTCTTT. This encodes CASSVGQRNTEAFF.

The V and J genes are TRBV7-7 and TRBJ2-3; 9 bases are shared with TRBD1. V dropped 1 base and J dropped 4; count of bases not matched to a gene: 3. The CDR3 contains 15 residues. CDR1 is SSHAT and CDR2 is FNYEAQ in the germline V gene (reference sequence). CDR3 coding DNA: TGTGCCAGCAGCTTAGGTGACAGGGGGGCAGATACGCAGTATTTT. The encoded protein is CASSLGDRGADTQYF.

The rearrangement links TRBV5-1 to TRBJ2-5; TRBD1 might be the D (5 bases). The CDR3 has 14 amino acids. Between the trimmed V and J ends, which lost 3 bases and 2 bases, there was a span of 11 bases. CDR1 and CDR2 (germline): SGHRS, YFSETQ. This chain's CDR3 is CASSYRQSQETQYF. The DNA for the CDR3 is TGCGCCAGCAGCTACAGACAGTCACAAGAGACCCAGTACTTC. Full variable domain (remainder filled in from reference TRBV5-1 and TRBJ2-5): KAGVTQTPRYLIKTRGQQVTLSCSPISGHRSVSWYQQTPGQGLQFLFEYFSETQRNKGNFPGRFSGRQFSNSRSEMNVSTLELGDSALYLCASSYRQSQETQYFGPGTRLLVL.

The gene calls are TRBV10-1 and TRBJ2-7; 7 nucleotides line up with TRBD2. The J segment lost 3 bases and the V segment lost 4 bases, leaving 15 bases of the junction unmatched. The germline V gene encodes CDR1 WNHNN and CDR2 SYGVQD (reference sequence). The CDR3 has 17 residues. Written as DNA, the CDR3 is TGCGCCAGCAGTGGAAGTCCTGGGGAGGGCTTATTCTACGAGCAGTACTTC. It translates to CASSGSPGEGLFYEQYF.

The chain couples TRBV28 to TRBJ2-1, with a tentative D call TRBD1 (6 bases). CDR3 length: 15 residues. Germline V gene data show CDR1 as MDHEN and CDR2 as SYDVKM. The V end was cut by 5 bases, the J end by 6 bases, with 17 bases between. CDR3 nucleotide sequence: TGTGCCAGCAGTGGATCCGGGACACAGACCAATGAGCAGTTCTTC. Its translation is CASSGSGTQTNEQFF.

The rearrangement links TRBV5-5 to TRBJ1-3; possibly TRBD1 for D (6 bases). V lost 0 bases and J lost 4, with 8 bases in between. The germline gives CDR1 SGHKS, CDR2 YYEKEE (reference sequence). The CDR3 runs to 14 residues. CDR3 coding DNA: TGTGCCAGCAGCTTGGGGACAGCAGGAAACACCATATATTTT. Encoded protein: CASSLGTAGNTIYF.